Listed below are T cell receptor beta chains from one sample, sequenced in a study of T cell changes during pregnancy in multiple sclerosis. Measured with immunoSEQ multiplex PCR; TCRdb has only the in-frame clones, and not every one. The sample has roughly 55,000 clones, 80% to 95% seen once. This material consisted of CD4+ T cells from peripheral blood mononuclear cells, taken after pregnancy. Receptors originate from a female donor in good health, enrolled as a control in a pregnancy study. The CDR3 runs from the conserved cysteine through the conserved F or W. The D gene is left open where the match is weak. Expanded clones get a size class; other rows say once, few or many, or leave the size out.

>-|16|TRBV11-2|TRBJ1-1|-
CASSLVRGLGNTEAFF
TGTGCCAGCAGCTTGGTCAGGGGCCTCGGGAACACTGAAGCTTTCTTT
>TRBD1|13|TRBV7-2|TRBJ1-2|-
CASSLTGAFGYTF
TGTGCCAGCAGCCTCACAGGGGCCTTTGGCTACACCTTC
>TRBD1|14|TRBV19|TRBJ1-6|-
CASQMGQNNSPLHF
TGTGCCTCACAGATGGGACAGAATAATTCACCCCTCCACTTT
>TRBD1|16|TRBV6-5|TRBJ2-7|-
CASSYSAPRDRGRQYF
TGTGCCAGCAGTTACTCTGCCCCCCGGGACAGGGGGAGGCAGTACTTC
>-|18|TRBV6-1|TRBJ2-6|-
CASSEAAIAVSGANVLTF
TGTGCCAGCAGTGAAGCGGCCATAGCAGTCTCTGGGGCCAACGTCCTGACTTTC
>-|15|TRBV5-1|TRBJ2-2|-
CASSQGGRGSGELFF
TGCGCCAGCAGCCAAGGTGGCAGGGGTTCCGGGGAGCTGTTTTTT
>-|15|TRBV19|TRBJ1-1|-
CASILGELGRGEAFF
TGTGCCAGTATTCTCGGGGAATTGGGTCGGGGTGAAGCTTTCTTT
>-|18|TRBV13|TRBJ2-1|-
CASSSRPKTSMSYNEQFF
TGTGCCAGCAGCTCCCGCCCAAAAACTTCGATGTCCTACAATGAGCAGTTCTTC
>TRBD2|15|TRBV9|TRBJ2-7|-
CASSVDPAGAGEQYF
TGTGCCAGCAGCGTAGATCCAGCGGGGGCGGGGGAGCAGTACTTC
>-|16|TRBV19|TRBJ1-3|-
CASSRPGTITGNTIYF
TGTGCCAGTAGTAGACCCGGGACAATTACTGGAAACACCATATATTTT
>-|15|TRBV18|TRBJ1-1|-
CASSPGGGVNTEAFF
TGTGCCAGCTCGCCTGGCGGGGGGGTGAACACTGAAGCTTTCTTT
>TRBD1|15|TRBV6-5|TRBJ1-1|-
CATSGGNVKDTEAFF
TGTGCCACCTCAGGGGGTAATGTGAAGGACACTGAAGCTTTCTTT
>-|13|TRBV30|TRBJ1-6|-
CAWRKGWNSPLHF
TGTGCCTGGAGAAAGGGGTGGAATTCACCCCTCCACTTT
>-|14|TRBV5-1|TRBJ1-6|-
CASSGDGGNSPLHF
TGCGCCAGCAGCGGAGATGGAGGTAATTCACCCCTCCACTTT
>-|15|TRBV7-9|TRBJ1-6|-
CASSPAGTSFVPLHF
TGTGCCAGCAGCCCGGCCGGGACTTCCTTTGTGCCGCTCCACTTT
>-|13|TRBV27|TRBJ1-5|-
CASSRQADQPQHF
TGTGCCAGCAGTCGACAGGCCGATCAGCCCCAGCATTTT
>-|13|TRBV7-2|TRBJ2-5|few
CASSPSYQETQYF
TGTGCCAGCAGCCCTTCGTACCAAGAGACCCAGTACTTC
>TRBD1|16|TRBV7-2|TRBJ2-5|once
CASSLLGTGGWETQYF
TGTGCCAGCAGCTTATTAGGGACAGGGGGTTGGGAGACCCAGTACTTC
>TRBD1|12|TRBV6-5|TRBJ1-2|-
CASSTGGFGYTF
TGTGCCAGCAGTACAGGGGGCTTTGGCTACACCTTC
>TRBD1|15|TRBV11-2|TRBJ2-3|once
CASSRWDSSTDTQYF
TGTGCCAGCAGCCGATGGGACAGCTCCACAGATACGCAGTATTTT
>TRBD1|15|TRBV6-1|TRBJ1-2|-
CASSEMDRLGYGYTF
TGTGCCAGCAGTGAAATGGACAGGTTAGGGTATGGCTACACCTTC
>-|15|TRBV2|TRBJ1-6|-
CASLAAGAYNSPLHF
TGTGCCAGCCTTGCGGCAGGGGCGTATAATTCACCCCTCCACTTT
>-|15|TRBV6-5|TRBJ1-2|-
CASSYSMGGGYGYTF
TGTGCCAGCAGTTACTCGATGGGGGGAGGCTATGGCTACACCTTC
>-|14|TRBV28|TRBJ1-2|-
CASSLREGLYGYTF
TGTGCCAGCAGTTTAAGGGAGGGGCTCTATGGCTACACCTTC
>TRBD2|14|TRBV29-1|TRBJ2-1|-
CSVLAGAPGNEQFF
TGCAGCGTCCTAGCGGGGGCACCTGGGAATGAGCAGTTCTTC
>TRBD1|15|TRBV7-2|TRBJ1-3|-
CASSLGQGAGNTIYF
TGTGCCAGCAGCCTGGGACAGGGCGCTGGAAACACCATATATTTT
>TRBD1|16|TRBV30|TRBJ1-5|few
CAWSNRSGQKNQPQHF
TGTGCCTGGAGTAATCGTTCGGGACAGAAAAATCAGCCCCAGCATTTT
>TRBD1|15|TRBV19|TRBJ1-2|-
CASSLQGQTNYGYTF
TGTGCCAGTAGTCTGCAGGGACAGACTAACTATGGCTACACCTTC
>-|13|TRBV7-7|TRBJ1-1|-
CASSQQMNTEAFF
TGTGCTAGCAGCCAACAGATGAACACTGAAGCTTTCTTT
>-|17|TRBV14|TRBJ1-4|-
CASSQDAGDRVNEKLFF
TGTGCCAGCAGCCAAGACGCAGGGGATCGGGTTAATGAAAAACTGTTTTTT
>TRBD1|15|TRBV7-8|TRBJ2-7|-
CASSLAGTGSYEQYF
TGTGCCAGCAGCTTAGCGGGGACAGGAAGCTACGAGCAGTACTTC
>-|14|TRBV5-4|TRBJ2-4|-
CASSQQGSQNIQYF
TGTGCCAGCAGCCAACAGGGAAGCCAAAACATTCAGTACTTC
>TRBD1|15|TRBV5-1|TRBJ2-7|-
CASSASGGANYEQYF
TGCGCCAGCAGCGCTTCAGGGGGCGCAAACTACGAGCAGTACTTC
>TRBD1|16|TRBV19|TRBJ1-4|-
CASSSRGTGGLEKLFF
TGTGCCAGTAGCAGCAGAGGGACAGGAGGATTAGAAAAACTGTTTTTT
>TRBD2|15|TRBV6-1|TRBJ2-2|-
CASIGGGAQDGELFF
TGTGCCAGCATCGGCGGGGGGGCCCAGGACGGGGAGCTGTTTTTT
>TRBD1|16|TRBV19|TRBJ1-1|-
CASSKPGQPTNTEAFF
TGTGCCAGTAGTAAACCGGGACAGCCCACGAACACTGAAGCTTTCTTT
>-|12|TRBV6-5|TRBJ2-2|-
CASTQGGGELFF
TGTGCCAGCACCCAGGGTGGCGGGGAGCTGTTTTTT
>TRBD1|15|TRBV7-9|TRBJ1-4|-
CASRLEGTGYGKLFF
TGTGCCAGCAGACTCGAGGGGACAGGGTATGGAAAACTGTTTTTT
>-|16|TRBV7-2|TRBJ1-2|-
CASTDSRAKANYGYTF
TGTGCCAGCACCGACAGCCGGGCTAAAGCTAACTATGGCTACACCTTC
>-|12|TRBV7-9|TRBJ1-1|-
CASSSTFGGAFF
TGTGCCAGCAGCTCCACGTTCGGGGGAGCTTTCTTT
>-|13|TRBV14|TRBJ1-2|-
CASSPTINYGYTF
TGTGCCAGCAGCCCCACAATTAACTATGGCTACACCTTC
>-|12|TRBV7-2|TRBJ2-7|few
CASSLSHYEQYF
TGTGCCAGCAGCTTATCCCACTACGAGCAGTACTTC